One and the same sample provided the 21 T cell receptor beta chains below, sequenced in a study of blood T cell repertoires in COVID-19 (TCRdb year 2020). Libraries came from the immunoSEQ multiplex PCR assay. This immuneACCESS table, as held by TCRdb, lists in-frame sequences with V and J called but not all clones. Of the missing ones, under half trace to an unresolved V gene in checked studies; the others have no known cause. Within this sample are about 300,000 clones, with about nine tenths of them counted one time only. Of the sample, approximately 7.2% falls within the top ten clones. The sequencing sample was made of peripheral blood. The source is a woman aged 30 to 39 who had recovered from COVID-19.

This clone turned up a few times. J is TRBJ1-1 and V is TRBV6-1; D is unresolved. The CDR3 totals 13 residues. Trimming stripped 1 base from V and 2 bases from J, with 5 bases between. Germline V lookup: CDR1 MNHNS, CDR2 SASEGT. The CDR3 DNA sequence: TGTGCCAGCAGTGAAGTTTATAACACTGAAGCTTTCTTT. Its translation is CASSEVYNTEAFF.

The chain recombines TRBV9 with TRBJ1-4; D possibly corresponds to TRBD1 (5 bases). CDR3 length: 14 amino acids. Trimming removed 4 bases from V and 6 bases from J, with 13 bases in between. Germline assignment: CDR1 SGDLS and CDR2 YYNGEE. Written as DNA, the CDR3 is TGTGCCAGCAGCTCCCAGACAGCAGATGAAAAACTGTTTTTT. Its protein is CASSSQTADEKLFF.

In its sample, this clone was seen once. The gene calls are TRBV6-2 or TRBV6-3 and TRBJ2-1, with a tentative D call TRBD1 (6 bases). The CDR3 length is 15 residues. Germline-derived CDR1 and CDR2 are MNHEY and SVGEGT. V was pared by 5 bases and J by 11 bases, with 22 bases between. The CDR3, as DNA: TGTGCCAGCAGTCCCCCAGGCTTACCGGGGACAAAGCAGTTCTTC. The encoded protein is CASSPPGLPGTKQFF.

V usage is TRBV18 and J usage is TRBJ1-1; 9 bases match TRBD1. V shed 3 bases, J shed 4 bases, and the junction held 12 bases outside the gene matches. Germline V CDR1 and CDR2: KGHSH, LQKENI. The CDR3 consists of 17 residues. CDR3: CASSPVPGQGSGTEAFF. The CDR3 region has the DNA TGTGCCAGCTCACCCGTCCCGGGACAGGGATCGGGCACTGAAGCTTTCTTT.

A single count supports this clone. This chain uses TRBV10-1 with TRBJ2-3, with D perhaps TRBD1 (5 bases). Germline CDR1 and CDR2: WNHNN and SYGVQD (reference sequence). The V end lost 3 bases, the J end lost 1 base, and 17 bases lay between the germline ends. CDR3 length equals 17 residues. The CDR3 is CASSDPMAGMRTDTQYF. The CDR3 bases are TGCGCCAGCAGTGATCCCATGGCAGGGATGCGCACAGATACGCAGTATTTT.

The CDR3 bases are TGCGCCAGCAGTCAATCCTGTTCAGGGTCCACTAATGAAAAACTGTTTTTT. It is translated as CASSQSCSGSTNEKLFF. V is TRBV23-1 and J is TRBJ1-4; possible D gene TRBD1, 5 bases. TRBV23-1 is known as an ORF, though its function is uncertain. This CDR3 is 17 amino acids long. The V end was cut by 0 bases, the J end by 2 bases, with 13 bases between.

This chain connects TRBV7-8 to TRBJ2-1; 9 positions agree with TRBD2. After removal of 0 bases from V and 7 bases from J, the junction contained 13 bases not matched to a gene. Germline CDR1 is SGHVS and CDR2 is FQNEAQ. The CDR3 consists of 18 residues. Here the CDR3 DNA reads TGTGCCAGCAGCTTAGCTGGTTTAGGAGCGGGGGGTCTAAATGAGCAGTTCTTC. Translation gives CASSLAGLGAGGLNEQFF.

This sequence joins TRBV6-2 or TRBV6-3 and TRBJ1-2, with D tentatively TRBD1 (5 bases). The CDR3 is made up of 14 amino acids. V gave up 0 bases and J gave up 8 bases, with 13 bases separating them. Germline CDR1 reads MNHEY; CDR2 reads SVGEGT. Here the CDR3 DNA reads TGTGCCAGCAGTTACTCGGGGCAGTCGGGCGGCTACACCTTC. This sequence encodes CASSYSGQSGGYTF.

V gene TRBV18 combines with J gene TRBJ1-2; possible D gene TRBD1, 6 bases. The CDR3 is made up of 16 amino acids. V lost 4 bases to trimming and J lost 0 bases, with 15 bases between them. CDR1 KGHSH and CDR2 LQKENI come from the germline V gene. This CDR3 is CASSRLQGRANYGYTF. CDR3 sequence (DNA): TGTGCCAGCTCACGTTTACAGGGCCGAGCTAACTATGGCTACACCTTC.

The chain uses TRBV18 and TRBJ1-6; D possibly corresponds to TRBD1 (5 bases). V was clipped by 1 base and J by 9 bases, with 10 bases between them. In germline, CDR1 is KGHSH, CDR2 LQKENI. The CDR3 is 14 residues long. CDR3 in DNA: TGTGCCAGCTCACCACGGGGGGATGGTTCACCCCTCCACTTT. This gives the protein CASSPRGDGSPLHF. Variable domain in full (rest from reference TRBV18 and TRBJ1-6): NAGVMQNPRHLVRRRGQEARLRCSPMKGHSHVYWYRQLPEEGLKFMVYLQKENIIDESGMPKERFSAEFPKEGPSILRIQQVVRGDSAAYFCASSPRGDGSPLHFGNGTRLTVT.

The chain employs TRBV28 and TRBJ2-7; 7 bases align to TRBD1. Germline CDR1 and CDR2: MDHEN and SYDVKM. The CDR3 runs to 14 residues. V shed 6 bases and J 4 bases; nucleotides not matched to a gene: 9. The CDR3 loop reads CASSRQGRGYEQYF. CDR3 nucleotide sequence: TGTGCCAGCAGCCGACAGGGAAGGGGGTACGAGCAGTACTTC.

This clone was seen a handful of times. The rearrangement uses TRBV9 and TRBJ1-3; a weak D match, TRBD1 (6 bases). Trimming shortened V by 4 bases and J by 2 bases, and 13 bases separated the two germline ends. From germline, CDR1 is SGDLS and CDR2 YYNGEE. CDR3 length equals 15 residues. This chain's CDR3 is CASSIQQGPGNTIYF. Here the CDR3 DNA reads TGTGCCAGCAGCATCCAACAGGGCCCTGGAAACACCATATATTTT.

The V gene is TRBV6-2 or TRBV6-3, the J gene TRBJ2-7, with 7 nucleotides matching TRBD2. The CDR3 spans 13 residues. V trimming: 5 bases; J trimming: 3 bases; junction bases outside the gene matches: 4. Germline V gives CDR1 MNHEY, CDR2 SVGEGT. The CDR3 region has the DNA TGTGCCAGCAGTAGCGGGGAGGTCTACGAGCAGTACTTC. Protein product: CASSSGEVYEQYF.

The rearrangement uses TRBV7-9 and TRBJ2-7, with TRBD2 matching 11 bases. The J segment lost 4 bases and the V segment lost 5 bases, leaving 16 bases of the junction unmatched. Germline CDR1 is SEHNR and CDR2 is FQNEAQ (reference sequence). This CDR3 region has 18 residues. Here the CDR3 DNA reads TGTGCCAGCAGCCCCCCACCCCGATTAGCGGGGGGGCATTACGAGCAGTACTTC. It translates to CASSPPPRLAGGHYEQYF.

The V call is TRBV2, the J call TRBJ2-5, with 8 bases identical to TRBD1. Germline assignment: CDR1 SNHLY and CDR2 FYNNEI. The CDR3 extends over 17 amino acids. Trimming took 7 bases from V and 5 from J; bases not matched to a gene: 18. CDR3 coding DNA: TGTGCCAGCAACGAAAGGTCAGGGGGCTACGACAAGGAGACCCAGTACTTC. It translates to CASNERSGGYDKETQYF.

V is TRBV4-1 and J is TRBJ2-5; TRBD2 aligns across 7 bases. Germline assignment: CDR1 MGHRA and CDR2 YSYEKL. The CDR3 totals 15 residues. V lost 4 bases and J lost 3; bases outside the gene matches: 8. CDR3: CASSLWEGSKETQYF. CDR3 bases: TGCGCCAGCAGCCTTTGGGAGGGAAGTAAAGAGACCCAGTACTTC.

V gene TRBV5-1 combines with J gene TRBJ2-7, with 11 nucleotides matching TRBD1. Losses at the gene ends were 4 bases for V and 4 bases for J; bases not matched to a gene: 7. The CDR3 spans 15 residues. The germline gives CDR1 SGHRS, CDR2 YFSETQ. Here the CDR3 DNA reads TGCGCCAGCAGCGTCGGACAGGGGGCGAGGTACGAGCAGTACTTC. It specifies CASSVGQGARYEQYF.

This clone was found once. V usage is TRBV7-9 and J usage is TRBJ2-1; 10 bases are a match to TRBD2. V lost 7 bases and J lost 3; bases outside the gene matches: 6. The CDR3 extends over 15 amino acids. In germline, CDR1 is SEHNR, CDR2 FQNEAQ (reference sequence). CDR3 region: CASTLLAGDYNEQFF. The CDR3 nucleotides read TGTGCCAGCACCTTGCTAGCGGGGGACTACAATGAGCAGTTCTTC.

This chain links TRBV29-1 with TRBJ2-2; tentatively, D is TRBD1 (6 bases). CDR3 length: 15 residues. The V end lost 4 bases, the J end lost 0 bases, and 12 bases lay between the germline ends. Looked up from germline, CDR1 is SQVTM and CDR2 is ANQGSEA. The chain's CDR3 is CSVVLGASNTGELFF. The CDR3 DNA reads TGCAGCGTTGTTCTGGGGGCCTCGAACACCGGGGAGCTGTTTTTT.

The rearrangement links TRBV7-3 to TRBJ1-1, with TRBD1 matching 8 bases. The CDR3 has 14 amino acids. The junction had 7 bases not matched to a gene; V was cut back by 5 bases and J by 5 bases. In germline, CDR1 is SGHTA, CDR2 FQGTGA. The CDR3 loop reads CASSTQGGRTEAFF. CDR3 in DNA: TGTGCCAGCAGCACACAGGGGGGGCGAACTGAAGCTTTCTTT.

The chain has TRBV28 and TRBJ1-6; D unclear. Germline assignment: CDR1 MDHEN and CDR2 SYDVKM. The CDR3 runs 15 residues. The V gene lost 7 bases and the J gene lost 4 bases, with 14 bases spanning the gap. CDR3 sequence reads: CASTPLPAYNSPLHF. CDR3 coding DNA: TGTGCCAGCACTCCCCTTCCAGCGTATAATTCACCCCTCCACTTT. Drawing the rest from reference TRBV28 and TRBJ1-6, the complete variable domain is DVKVTQSSRYLVKRTGEKVFLECVQDMDHENMFWYRQDPGLGLRLIYFSYDVKMKEKGDIPEGYSVSREKKERFSLILESASTNQTSMYLCASTPLPAYNSPLHFGNGTRLTVT.